The clone carrying this T cell receptor beta chain showed up just a few times. Its antigen is as yet unknown. The sample belongs to a study of cytomegalovirus exposure and HLA in healthy donors. The CDR3 contains 13 residues. Germline V CDR1 and CDR2: LNHDA, SQIVND (reference sequence). V was pared by 7 bases and J by 9 bases, with 16 bases between. Findings of the study overall: Most TCR sequences were seen very rarely across donors, but some public TCRs occurred in many. The authors later found most CMV-associated TCR beta chains appeared HLA-restricted. An observed cluster of highly shared sequence variants was recorded as a likely sequencing artifact. Within an earlier analysis, most TCR beta V segments proved productive either about 90% or about 30% of the time.

The PCR had 60 Vbeta and 13 Jbeta primers. Profiled with immunoSEQ multiplex PCR; TCRdb holds only in-frame clones, not every one. The sample records around 220,000 clones, 60% to 80% being singletons. Specimen: PBMCs. The chain combines TRBV19 with TRBJ2-1; perhaps TRBD1 as D (5 bases). This sequence was found in a woman in her twenties or thirties in good health and CMV-seronegative. DNA of the CDR3: TGTGCCAGTACCAGGGATCTAACGGGTGAGCAGTTCTTC. Protein: CASTRDLTGEQFF.